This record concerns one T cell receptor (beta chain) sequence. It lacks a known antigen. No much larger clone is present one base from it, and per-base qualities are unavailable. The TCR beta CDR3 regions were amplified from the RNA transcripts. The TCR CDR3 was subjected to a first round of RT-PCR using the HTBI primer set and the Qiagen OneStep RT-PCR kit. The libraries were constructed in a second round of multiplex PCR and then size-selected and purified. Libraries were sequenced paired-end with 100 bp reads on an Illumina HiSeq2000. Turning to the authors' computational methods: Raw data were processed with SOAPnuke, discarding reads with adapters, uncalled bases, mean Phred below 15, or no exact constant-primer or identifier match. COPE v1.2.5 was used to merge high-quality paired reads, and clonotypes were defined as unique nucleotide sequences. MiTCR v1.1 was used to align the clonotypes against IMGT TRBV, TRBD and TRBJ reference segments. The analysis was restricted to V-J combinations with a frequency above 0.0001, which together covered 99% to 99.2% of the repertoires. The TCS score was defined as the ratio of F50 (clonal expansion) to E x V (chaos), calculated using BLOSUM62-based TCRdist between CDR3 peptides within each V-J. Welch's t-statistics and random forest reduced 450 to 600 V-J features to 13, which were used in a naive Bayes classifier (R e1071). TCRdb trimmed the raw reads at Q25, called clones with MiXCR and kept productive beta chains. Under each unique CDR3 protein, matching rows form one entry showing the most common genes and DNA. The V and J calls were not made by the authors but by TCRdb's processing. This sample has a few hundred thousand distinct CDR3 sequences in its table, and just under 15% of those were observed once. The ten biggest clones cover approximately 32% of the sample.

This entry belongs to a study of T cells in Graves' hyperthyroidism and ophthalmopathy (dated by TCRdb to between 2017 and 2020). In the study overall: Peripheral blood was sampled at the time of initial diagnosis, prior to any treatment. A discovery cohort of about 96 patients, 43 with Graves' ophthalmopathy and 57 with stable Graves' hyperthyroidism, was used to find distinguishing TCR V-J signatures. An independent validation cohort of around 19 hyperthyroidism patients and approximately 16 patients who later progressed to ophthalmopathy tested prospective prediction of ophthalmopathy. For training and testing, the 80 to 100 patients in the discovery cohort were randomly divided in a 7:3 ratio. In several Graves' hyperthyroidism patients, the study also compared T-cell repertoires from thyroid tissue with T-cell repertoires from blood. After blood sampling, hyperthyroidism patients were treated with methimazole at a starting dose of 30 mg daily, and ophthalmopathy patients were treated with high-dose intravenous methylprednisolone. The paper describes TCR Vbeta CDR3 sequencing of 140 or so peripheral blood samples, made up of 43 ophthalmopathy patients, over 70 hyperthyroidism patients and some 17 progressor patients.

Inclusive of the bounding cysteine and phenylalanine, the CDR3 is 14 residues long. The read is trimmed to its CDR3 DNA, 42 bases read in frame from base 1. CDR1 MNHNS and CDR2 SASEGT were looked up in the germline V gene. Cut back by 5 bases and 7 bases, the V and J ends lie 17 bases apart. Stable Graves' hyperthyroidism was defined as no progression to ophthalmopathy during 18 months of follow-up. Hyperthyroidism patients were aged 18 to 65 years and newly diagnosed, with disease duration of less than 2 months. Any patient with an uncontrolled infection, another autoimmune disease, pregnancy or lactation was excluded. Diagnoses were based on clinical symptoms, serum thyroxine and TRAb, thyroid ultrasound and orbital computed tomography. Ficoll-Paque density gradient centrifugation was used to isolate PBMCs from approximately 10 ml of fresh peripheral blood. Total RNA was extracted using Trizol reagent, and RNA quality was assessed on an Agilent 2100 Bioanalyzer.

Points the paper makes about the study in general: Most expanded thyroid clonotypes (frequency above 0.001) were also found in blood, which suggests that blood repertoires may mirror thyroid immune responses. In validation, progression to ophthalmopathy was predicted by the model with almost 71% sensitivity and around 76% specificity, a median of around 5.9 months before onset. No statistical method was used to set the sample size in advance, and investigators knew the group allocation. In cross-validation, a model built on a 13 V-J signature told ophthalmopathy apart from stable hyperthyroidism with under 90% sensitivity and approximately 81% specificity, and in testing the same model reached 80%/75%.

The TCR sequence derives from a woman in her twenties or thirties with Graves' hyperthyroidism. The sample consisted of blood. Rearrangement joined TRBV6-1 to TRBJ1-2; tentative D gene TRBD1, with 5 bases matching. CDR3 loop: CASSRDPWEAGYTF. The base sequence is TGTGCCAGCAGTCGGGACCCCTGGGAAGCTGGCTACACCTTC.